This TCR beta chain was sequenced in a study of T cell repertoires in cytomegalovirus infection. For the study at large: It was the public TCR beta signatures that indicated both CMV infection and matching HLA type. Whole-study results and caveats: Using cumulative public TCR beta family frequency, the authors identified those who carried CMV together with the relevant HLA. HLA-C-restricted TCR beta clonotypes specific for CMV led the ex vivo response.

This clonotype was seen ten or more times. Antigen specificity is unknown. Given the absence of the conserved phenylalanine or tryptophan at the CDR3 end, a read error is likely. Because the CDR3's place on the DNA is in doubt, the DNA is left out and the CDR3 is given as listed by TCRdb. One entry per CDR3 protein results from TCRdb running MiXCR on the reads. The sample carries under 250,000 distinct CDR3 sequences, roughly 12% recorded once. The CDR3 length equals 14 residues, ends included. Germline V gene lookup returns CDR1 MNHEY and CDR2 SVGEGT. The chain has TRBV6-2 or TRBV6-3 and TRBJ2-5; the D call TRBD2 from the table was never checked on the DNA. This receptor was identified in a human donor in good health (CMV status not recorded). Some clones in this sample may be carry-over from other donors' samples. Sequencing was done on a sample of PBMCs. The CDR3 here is CASSYSVEIGTLNI.